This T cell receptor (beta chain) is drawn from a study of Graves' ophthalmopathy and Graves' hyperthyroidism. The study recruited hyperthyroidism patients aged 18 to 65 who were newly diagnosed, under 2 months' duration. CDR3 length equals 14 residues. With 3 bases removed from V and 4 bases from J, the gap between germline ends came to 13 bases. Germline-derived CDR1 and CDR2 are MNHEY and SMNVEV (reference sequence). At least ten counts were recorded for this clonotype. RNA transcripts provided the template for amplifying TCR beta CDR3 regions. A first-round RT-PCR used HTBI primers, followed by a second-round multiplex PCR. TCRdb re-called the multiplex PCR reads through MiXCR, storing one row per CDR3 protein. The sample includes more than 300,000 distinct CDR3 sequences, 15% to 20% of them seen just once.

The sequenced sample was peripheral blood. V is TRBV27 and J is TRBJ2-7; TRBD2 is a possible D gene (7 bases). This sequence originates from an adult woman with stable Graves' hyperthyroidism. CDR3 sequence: CASSLAGARYEQYF. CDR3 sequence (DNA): TGTGCCAGCAGTTTGGCGGGGGCAAGATACGAGCAGTACTTC.